The 25 T cell receptor beta chains below all came from one sample that was sequenced in a study of CD8 T cells in ankylosing spondylitis. Study-level findings and limits: Several highly homologous variants made up a TCR beta motif, and this motif appeared characteristic of ankylosing spondylitis blood.

No antigens are known for them. TCRdb reprocessed the 5' RACE reads with MiXCR, giving one entry per CDR3 protein. The sample consists of fewer than 650,000 distinct CDR3 sequences, roughly 13% of them appearing once. Sequenced: blood, either unsorted or a sorted T cell fraction (not recorded which). These receptor sequences come from a male donor with ankylosing spondylitis.

The chain links TRBV18 to TRBJ2-6, with D unclear. This CDR3 contains 18 residues. Germline-derived CDR1 and CDR2 are KGHSH and LQKENI. V lost 0 bases, J lost 0 bases, and 12 bases lay in between. This CDR3 reads CASSPPLGTNSGANVLTF. The CDR3 nucleotides read TGTGCCAGCTCACCACCGCTGGGAACTAACTCTGGGGCCAACGTCCTGACTTTC.

The rearrangement joins TRBV12-3 or TRBV12-4 to TRBJ1-1; 7 bases line up with TRBD1. The CDR3 is made up of 16 amino acids. V was clipped by 6 bases and J by 6 bases; unmatched bases: 16. CDR3 amino acids: CASSSDSEGAGAEAFF. The CDR3 DNA follows: TGTGCCAGCAGCTCTGACTCAGAGGGGGCAGGGGCTGAAGCTTTCTTT.

This clonotype was seen ten or more times. The chain couples TRBV6-1 to TRBJ2-5; 8 bases map to TRBD1. CDR1 is MNHNS and CDR2 is SASEGT in the germline V gene. The CDR3 sequence is 16 residues long. Trimming removed 4 bases from V and 5 bases from J; junction bases left unmatched: 12. CDR3 coding DNA: TGTGCCAGCAGTGGTCGGACAGGGTGGGACTCGGAGACCCAGTACTTC. Its translation is CASSGRTGWDSETQYF.

This clonotype has just a few counts. V and J are TRBV7-8 and TRBJ1-6; D is unclear. V shed 2 bases and J shed 5 bases, with 10 bases lying between them. Germline V CDR1 and CDR2: SGHVS, FQNEAQ. The CDR3 runs 15 residues. CDR3 region: CASSLSAENNSPLHF. The CDR3 DNA sequence: TGTGCCAGCAGCTTATCGGCAGAGAATAATTCACCCCTCCACTTT.

The chain combines TRBV24-1 with TRBJ2-2, with D perhaps given as TRBD1 or TRBD2 (6 bases each). Germline CDR1 is KGHDR and CDR2 is SFDVKD. V dropped 5 bases and J dropped 2 bases, with 8 bases sitting between them. The CDR3 consists of 14 residues. CDR3 nucleotide sequence: TGTGCCACCAGTGTCGGGGGCAACACCGGGGAGCTGTTTTTT. Translating gives CATSVGGNTGELFF.

V gene TRBV28 combines with J gene TRBJ1-5; D unclear. V gave up 1 base and J gave up 7 bases, with 5 bases separating them. Germline loops: CDR1 MDHEN, CDR2 SYDVKM. CDR3 length: 12 residues. The CDR3 DNA sequence: TGTGCCAGCAGTTTATCGTGGCAGCCCCAGCATTTT. This translates into CASSLSWQPQHF.

V is TRBV20-1 and J is TRBJ1-1; D ambiguous. The V end lost 0 bases, the J end lost 4 bases, and 12 bases lay between the germline ends. The CDR3 covers 14 residues. Germline loops: CDR1 DFQATT, CDR2 SNEGSKA (reference sequence). In DNA, the CDR3 is TGCAGTGCTAGAGATGCCGGGCTGGCCACTGAAGCTTTCTTT. Protein product: CSARDAGLATEAFF.

This clonotype was recorded many times. The rearrangement joins TRBV7-9 to TRBJ2-1; D unclear. Germline V gene lookup returns CDR1 SEHNR and CDR2 FQNEAQ (reference sequence). V lost 4 bases to trimming and J lost 0 bases, with 4 bases between them. CDR3 size: 13 residues. This CDR3 is CASSSLSYNEQFF. The CDR3 DNA sequence: TGTGCCAGCAGCTCCCTCTCCTACAATGAGCAGTTCTTC.

In its sample, this clonotype was seen a few times. The rearrangement joins TRBV27 to TRBJ2-1; D not resolved. This CDR3 contains 13 residues. V lost 1 base, J lost 5 bases, and 6 bases lay in between. CDR1 and CDR2 from the germline V gene are MNHEY and SMNVEV (reference sequence). CDR3 sequence reads: CASSLYFNNEQFF. The DNA for the CDR3 is TGTGCCAGCAGTTTATACTTTAACAATGAGCAGTTCTTC.

This clonotype was picked up many times. The chain links TRBV29-1 to TRBJ2-2; TRBD1 or TRBD2 may be the D gene (5 bases each). This CDR3 region has 13 residues. CDR1 SQVTM and CDR2 ANQGSEA come from the germline V gene. Trimming cost V 4 bases and J 6 bases, with 12 bases left between them. CDR3 coding DNA: TGCAGCGTTGTTAAGGGGAGCGCCGGGGAGCTGTTTTTT. Encoded protein: CSVVKGSAGELFF.

This clonotype has a handful of counts. This chain uses TRBV20-1 with TRBJ2-3, with 14 nucleotides matching TRBD2. The length of the CDR3 is 19 residues. The germline CDR1 and CDR2 sequences are DFQATT and SNEGSKA (reference sequence). Losses at the gene ends were 3 bases for V and 2 bases for J; bases not matched to a gene: 13. The CDR3 is CSASWGLAGALADTDTQYF. CDR3 DNA: TGCAGTGCTAGTTGGGGACTAGCGGGAGCCTTGGCAGACACAGATACGCAGTATTTT.

The table lists this clonotype with many counts. This chain uses TRBV25-1 with TRBJ1-2; D is perhaps TRBD1 (5 bases). Trimming took 4 bases from V and 11 from J, leaving 14 bases between them. Per the germline V gene, CDR1 is MGHDK and CDR2 is SYGVNS. The CDR3 runs to 12 residues. The CDR3 DNA reads TGTGCCAGCAGTGGGCAGGGAATCCTTTACACCTTC. It is translated as CASSGQGILYTF.

This clonotype occurred many times. The V call is TRBV5-6, the J call TRBJ2-1; D is uncertain. Per germline, CDR1 SGHDT and CDR2 YYEEEE. The germline V and J ends were trimmed by 0 bases and 1 base, with 5 bases remaining between them. CDR3 length equals 14 residues. CDR3 loop: CASSLVESYNEQFF. The DNA for the CDR3 is TGTGCCAGCAGCTTGGTCGAGTCCTACAATGAGCAGTTCTTC.

This clonotype appeared a few times. The chain combines TRBV7-8 with TRBJ2-5; D not certain. Deletions cut 2 bases from V and 10 bases from J, with 8 bases between. This CDR3 region has 11 residues. Germline V gene lookup returns CDR1 SGHVS and CDR2 FQNEAQ. CDR3 loop: CASSLSANQYF. DNA of the CDR3: TGTGCCAGCAGCTTATCGGCAAACCAGTACTTC.

The CDR3 bases are TGCGCCAGCAGCTTGGTGGGAATGGAGGATGGGGACACCGGGGAGCTGTTTTTT. It specifies CASSLVGMEDGDTGELFF. V gene TRBV5-1 combines with J gene TRBJ2-2; D possibly corresponds to TRBD2 (5 bases). The length of the CDR3 is 18 residues. V dropped 0 bases and J dropped 3 bases, with 18 bases sitting between them. Germline V gene lookup returns CDR1 SGHRS and CDR2 YFSETQ.

The gene calls are TRBV15 and TRBJ2-7; D is unclear. Trimming pared 0 bases from V and 2 bases from J, leaving 8 bases between. CDR3 size: 14 residues. Germline CDR1 LNHNV, CDR2 YYDKDF (reference sequence). The CDR3 spells CATSRDIGPYEQYV. The DNA for the CDR3 is TGTGCCACCAGCAGAGATATCGGACCCTACGAGCAGTACGTC.

This rearrangement joins TRBV20-1 to TRBJ2-3, with unresolved D. V lost 3 bases to trimming and J lost 0 bases, with 22 bases between them. This CDR3 region has 18 residues. Germline V gives CDR1 DFQATT, CDR2 SNEGSKA (reference sequence). The CDR3 spells CSASRGHGVSSSTDTQYF. CDR3 coding DNA: TGCAGTGCTAGTCGAGGCCATGGGGTCTCAAGTAGCACAGATACGCAGTATTTT.

This clonotype was seen a handful of times. J is TRBJ2-7 and V is TRBV2; D gene unclear. Germline lookup yields CDR1 SNHLY and CDR2 FYNNEI. The CDR3 covers 10 residues. The V end was cut by 3 bases, the J end by 3 bases, with 0 bases between. The CDR3 spells CASSDYEQYF. The CDR3 DNA reads as TGTGCCAGCAGTGACTACGAGCAGTACTTC.

This clonotype came up a few times. J is TRBJ2-1 and V is TRBV11-2; D perhaps matches TRBD2 (6 bases). This CDR3 has 17 amino acids. Trimming removed 5 bases at V and 0 bases at J, with 17 bases between. CDR1 SGHAT and CDR2 FQNNGV come from the germline V gene. The CDR3 DNA reads TGTGCCAGCAGCCGAACACGGCGGGAATCCTCCTACAATGAGCAGTTCTTC. It encodes CASSRTRRESSYNEQFF.

This clonotype was found a few times. The chain employs TRBV6-1 and TRBJ2-2; perhaps TRBD1 as D (6 bases). V lost 6 bases and J lost 3, with 11 bases in between. Germline V gene sequence: CDR1 MNHNS, CDR2 SASEGT. CDR3 size: 14 residues. The CDR3 protein is CASRGALHTGELFF. For the CDR3, the DNA is TGTGCCAGCAGGGGGGCACTTCACACCGGGGAGCTGTTTTTT.

V and J are TRBV6-2 or TRBV6-3 and TRBJ2-2; D gene unclear. With 10 bases removed from V and 0 bases from J, the gap between germline ends came to 3 bases. Germline V gene data show CDR1 as MNHEY and CDR2 as SVGEGT. This CDR3 is built from 11 residues. The DNA for the CDR3 is TGTGCCATTGCGAACACCGGGGAGCTGTTTTTT. Translated, it gives CAIANTGELFF.

The chain recombines TRBV28 with TRBJ1-2, with a possible D match to TRBD1 (5 bases). V lost 5 bases, J lost 5 bases, and 12 bases lay in between. CDR3 size: 13 residues. Germline V gene lookup returns CDR1 MDHEN and CDR2 SYDVKM. The CDR3 is CASSTGTPYGYTF. As DNA, the CDR3 is TGTGCCAGCAGTACAGGTACCCCTTATGGCTACACCTTC.

This clonotype has just a few counts. This chain joins TRBV11-3 and TRBJ2-1; TRBD2 aligns across 7 bases. V shed 5 bases, J shed 7 bases, and the junction held 11 bases outside the gene matches. There are 15 residues in the CDR3. Germline V gene lookup returns CDR1 SGHNT and CDR2 YENEEA. The chain's CDR3 is CASSGRRVGRNEQFF. For the CDR3, the DNA is TGTGCCAGCAGCGGGCGGCGGGTCGGGAGGAATGAGCAGTTCTTC.

Many counts were recorded for this clonotype. V is TRBV12-3 or TRBV12-4 and J is TRBJ2-7, with 8 bases aligning to TRBD2. CDR3 size: 15 residues. Trimming cost V 6 bases and J 0 bases; bases outside gene matches: 7. As DNA, the CDR3 is TGTGCCAGCAGGGGGGGACTAGGCCTCTCCTACGAGCAGTACTTC. Its translation: CASRGGLGLSYEQYF.

This clonotype was found many times. The gene calls are TRBV7-9 and TRBJ1-2; TRBD1 matches at 9 bases. The V gene's germline CDR1 is SEHNR and CDR2 FQNEAQ (reference sequence). The V and J ends lost 5 bases and 2 bases, in that order; junction bases with no gene match: 0. The CDR3 has 13 amino acids. Here the CDR3 reads CASSGTGNYGYTF. DNA for the CDR3: TGTGCCAGCAGCGGGACAGGGAACTATGGCTACACCTTC.